The 29 T cell receptor beta chains below come from one sample, sequenced in a study of T cell repertoires in cytomegalovirus infection. Their cognate antigens are unknown. Via MiXCR, TCRdb re-called the reads, giving one row per CDR3 protein. The sample shows around 770,000 distinct CDR3 sequences, roughly 28% of them seen only once. The sequencing here drew on cultured CD8+ T cells from PBMCs, taken from culture after CMV antigen stimulation. These receptors came from a human donor in good health (CMV status not recorded). Some clones in this sample may be carry-over from other donors' samples.

The chain carries TRBV15 and TRBJ2-2; D assignment may be TRBD1 or TRBD2 (6 bases each). The CDR3 runs 14 residues. Germline loops: CDR1 LNHNV, CDR2 YYDKDF (reference sequence). V was trimmed by 6 bases and J by 3 bases, leaving 11 bases between them. CDR3 sequence: CATSRGVDTGELFF. The CDR3, as DNA: TGTGCCACCAGTAGGGGGGTTGACACCGGGGAGCTGTTTTTT.

In this sample, this clonotype turned up many times. The chain uses TRBV12-3 or TRBV12-4 and TRBJ2-5, with 9 bases fitting TRBD1. The CDR3 sequence is 14 residues long. The ends lost 3 bases at V and 4 bases at J; junction bases unmatched: 3. The CDR3 bases are TGTGCCAGCAGTTTTTTGGACAGGGGAGAGACCCAGTACTTC. Encoded protein: CASSFLDRGETQYF.

The V and J genes are TRBV7-9 and TRBJ1-2, with D possibly being TRBD1 (6 bases). The CDR3 contains 16 residues. V dropped 5 bases and J dropped 0 bases, with 16 bases sitting between them. Germline-derived CDR1 and CDR2 are SEHNR and FQNEAQ (reference sequence). In DNA, the CDR3 is TGTGCCAGCAGCCTCCCCCAGGGGCCTCCTAACTATGGCTACACCTTC. It yields the protein CASSLPQGPPNYGYTF.

This clonotype turned up a few times. The rearrangement uses TRBV7-2 and TRBJ2-1; D gene ambiguous. Germline values: CDR1 SGHTA, CDR2 FQGNSA. Trimming took off 5 bases at V and 9 bases at J, with 8 bases between the two ends. This CDR3 spans 11 amino acids. CDR3 nucleotides: TGTGCCAGCAGCCCTAGTGGTGAGCAGTTCTTC. Its translation: CASSPSGEQFF.

The gene calls are TRBV19 and TRBJ1-4; maybe TRBD1 (5 bases). Germline CDR1 is LNHDA and CDR2 is SQIVND (reference sequence). V lost 6 bases, J lost 5 bases, and 25 bases lay in between. The CDR3 runs to 18 residues. The CDR3 DNA follows: TGTGCCAGTAGCGTAACCGGGACTGACACTCGCCGCAATGAAAAACTGTTTTTT. It codes for CASSVTGTDTRRNEKLFF.

The chain links TRBV11-2 to TRBJ2-2, with no clear D. Per the germline V gene, CDR1 is SGHAT and CDR2 is FQNNGV. CDR3 size: 17 residues. The V end lost 0 bases, the J end lost 3 bases, and 14 bases lay between the germline ends. The CDR3 loop reads CASSLDQSRLDTGELFF. Here the CDR3 DNA reads TGTGCCAGCAGCTTAGATCAGAGCAGGTTAGACACCGGGGAGCTGTTTTTT.

This clonotype was counted a few times. The gene calls are TRBV7-9 and TRBJ2-1; TRBD2 agrees at 15 bases. This CDR3 is built from 17 residues. The trim removed 5 bases at V and 7 bases at J, leaving 9 bases unmatched. The germline V gene has CDR1 SEHNR and CDR2 FQNEAQ (reference sequence). Here the CDR3 DNA reads TGTGCCAGCAGCCATGGACTAGCGGGGGGGCCTGAAAATGAGCAGTTCTTC. Protein product: CASSHGLAGGPENEQFF.

This clonotype was found a few times. The chain couples TRBV15 to TRBJ2-7; no firm D call. Trimming removed 0 bases at V and 7 bases at J, with 16 bases between. Germline V lookup: CDR1 LNHNV, CDR2 YYDKDF (reference sequence). This CDR3 has 15 amino acids. The CDR3, as DNA: TGTGCCACCAGCAGAGATATTGGCCTCGAGAGGGAGCAGTACTTC. Amino acids: CATSRDIGLEREQYF.

Many counts were recorded for this clonotype. This rearrangement joins TRBV7-3 to TRBJ2-3, with TRBD2 matching over 8 bases. V was clipped by 0 bases and J by 5 bases; unmatched bases: 4. Germline V gives CDR1 SGHTA, CDR2 FQGTGA. CDR3 length equals 15 residues. Here the CDR3 reads CASSLTGGAGDTQYF. For the CDR3, the DNA is TGTGCCAGCAGCTTAACCGGGGGGGCAGGAGATACGCAGTATTTT.

V gene TRBV29-1 combines with J gene TRBJ1-3; D is undetermined. Germline V gene lookup returns CDR1 SQVTM and CDR2 ANQGSEA. V was trimmed by 4 bases and J by 0 bases, leaving 19 bases between them. CDR3 length: 17 residues. The CDR3 reads CSVGTEAGPHSGNTIYF. CDR3 coding DNA: TGCAGCGTTGGAACCGAGGCGGGCCCACACTCTGGAAACACCATATATTTT.

The chain links TRBV6-6 to TRBJ2-3; 8 bases are shared with TRBD2. The CDR3 loop spans 16 amino acids. CDR1 MNHNY and CDR2 SVGAGI come from the germline V gene (reference sequence). The V gene end was trimmed by 0 bases and the J gene end by 0 bases; junction bases not matched to a gene: 2. In DNA, the CDR3 is TGTGCCAGCAGTTACTCGATAGCGGGGAGCACAGATACGCAGTATTTT. This translates into CASSYSIAGSTDTQYF.

Notes on this clonotype: One junction end does not reproduce the germline sequence, and a read error may be involved. The chain joins TRBV7-6 to TRBJ2-6; D is unresolved. CDR3 length: 13 amino acids. Per germline, CDR1 SGHVS and CDR2 FNYEAQ. In nucleotides, the CDR3 is TGTGCTAGCAGCCAAATGGGGGCCAACGTCCTGACTTTC. It codes for CASSQMGANVLTF. Full variable domain (outside the CDR3, taken from reference TRBV7-6 and TRBJ2-6): GAGVSQSPRYKVTKRGQDVALRCDPISGHVSLYWYRQALGQGPEFLTYFNYEAQQDKSGLPNDRFSAERPEGSISTLTIQRTEQRDSAMYRCASSQMGANVLTFGAGSRLTVL.

This chain joins TRBV27 and TRBJ2-1; maybe TRBD1 (6 bases). Germline V gene sequence: CDR1 MNHEY, CDR2 SMNVEV (reference sequence). V was cut by 3 bases and J by 0 bases, with 18 bases left in between. The CDR3 runs to 18 residues. The CDR3 DNA reads as TGTGCCAGCAGTTTCTACCCGACAGGTCAACACTCCTACAATGAGCAGTTCTTC. As protein: CASSFYPTGQHSYNEQFF.

The rearrangement uses TRBV6-1 and TRBJ2-1; TRBD2 agrees at 8 bases. With V trimmed by 8 bases and J by 8 bases, 17 bases remained unmatched. The CDR3 runs to 16 residues. From germline, CDR1 is MNHNS and CDR2 SASEGT. The CDR3 protein is CASQLLSGGYIDEQFF. In DNA form, the CDR3 reads TGTGCCAGCCAACTACTAAGCGGGGGTTATATAGATGAGCAGTTCTTC.

V and J are TRBV4-1 and TRBJ2-2; TRBD2 aligns across 7 bases. This CDR3 region has 15 residues. Germline V gene sequence: CDR1 MGHRA, CDR2 YSYEKL. The J segment lost 6 bases and the V segment lost 6 bases, leaving 10 bases of the junction unmatched. The CDR3 DNA sequence: TGCGCCAGCAGGCTAAGCGGGGTAAACGCCGGGGAGCTGTTTTTT. Its translation is CASRLSGVNAGELFF.

The table lists this clonotype with many counts. The chain carries TRBV12-3 or TRBV12-4 and TRBJ1-5; TRBD1 matches 7 bases. This CDR3 contains 14 residues. Trimming removed 5 bases from V and 4 bases from J; junction bases left unmatched: 5. The CDR3 coding sequence is TGTGCCAGCAGTCTAAGCAGGGGGAATCAGCCCCAGCATTTT. Its translation: CASSLSRGNQPQHF.

This rearrangement joins TRBV7-9 to TRBJ2-1, with TRBD1 matching over 9 bases. This CDR3 is built from 16 residues. The V and J ends lost 2 bases and 4 bases, in that order; junction bases with no gene match: 6. CDR1 is SEHNR, CDR2 FQNEAQ, per germline (reference sequence). The CDR3 DNA reads as TGTGCCAGCAGCTTATGGGACAGGGATGGTTACAATGAGCAGTTCTTC. Its translation: CASSLWDRDGYNEQFF. Full variable domain (remainder filled in from reference TRBV7-9 and TRBJ2-1): DTGVSQNPRHKITKRGQNVTFRCDPISEHNRLYWYRQTLGQGPEFLTYFQNEAQLEKSRLLSDRFSAERPKGSFSTLEIQRTEQGDSAMYLCASSLWDRDGYNEQFFGPGTRLTVL.

This clonotype was seen repeatedly, ten times or more. The V and J genes are TRBV6-5 and TRBJ2-2; no clear D. This CDR3 is 10 amino acids long. Trimming removed 10 bases from V and 5 bases from J, with 5 bases in between. Per germline, CDR1 MNHEY and CDR2 SVGAGI. The CDR3 nucleotides are TGTGCCATCGGGACCGGGGAGCTGTTTTTT. Its protein product is CAIGTGELFF.

The chain links TRBV12-3 or TRBV12-4 to TRBJ2-7; D assignment may be TRBD1 or TRBD2 (6 bases each). The CDR3 loop spans 17 amino acids. The V gene lost 7 bases and the J gene lost 1 base, with 23 bases spanning the gap. CDR3 region: CASNRVGGPSPSYEQYF. DNA for the CDR3: TGTGCCAGCAACCGAGTGGGGGGCCCCTCCCCATCCTACGAGCAGTACTTC.

The J gene is TRBJ2-1, the V gene TRBV6-2 or TRBV6-3; possible D gene TRBD1, 6 bases. V lost 6 bases, J lost 7 bases, and 10 bases lay in between. The length of the CDR3 is 12 residues. The germline gives CDR1 MNHEY, CDR2 SVGEGT. The CDR3 here is CASRTTGNEQFF. CDR3 bases: TGTGCCAGCAGGACTACAGGGAATGAGCAGTTCTTC.

This chain joins TRBV27 and TRBJ2-2, with 13 bases that match TRBD2. There are 18 residues in the CDR3. Germline values: CDR1 MNHEY, CDR2 SMNVEV (reference sequence). Losses at the gene ends were 4 bases for V and 4 bases for J; bases not matched to a gene: 9. The CDR3 sequence: CASSYGLAGAVLTGELFF. In DNA, the CDR3 is TGTGCCAGCAGTTACGGACTAGCGGGGGCGGTCCTCACCGGGGAGCTGTTTTTT.

This clonotype was counted at least ten times. V and J are TRBV7-9 and TRBJ2-1, with 11 nucleotides matching TRBD2. V was clipped by 4 bases and J by 4 bases; unmatched bases: 6. This CDR3 contains 16 residues. Looked up from germline, CDR1 is SEHNR and CDR2 is FQNEAQ (reference sequence). The chain's CDR3 is CASSSSSGGFYNEQFF. The CDR3 coding sequence is TGTGCCAGCAGCTCATCTAGCGGGGGGTTTTACAATGAGCAGTTCTTC.

This clonotype was seen a handful of times. V is TRBV15 and J is TRBJ2-3; no clear D gene. Trimming took off 1 base at V and 2 bases at J, with 13 bases between the two ends. Germline assignment: CDR1 LNHNV and CDR2 YYDKDF (reference sequence). The CDR3 is 16 amino acids. The CDR3 region is CATSRVPREDTDTQYF. The CDR3 region has the DNA TGTGCCACCAGCAGAGTCCCTAGGGAAGACACAGATACGCAGTATTTT.

This chain connects TRBV12-3 or TRBV12-4 to TRBJ1-4; TRBD1 agrees at 7 bases. The CDR3 is 16 residues long. The ends lost 1 base at V and 4 bases at J; junction bases unmatched: 6. CDR3 in DNA: TGTGCCAGCAGTTTAGATTGGGACAGCCTTAATGAAAAACTGTTTTTT. Translation gives CASSLDWDSLNEKLFF.

This clonotype appeared a few times. The chain recombines TRBV7-9 with TRBJ2-2; 7 positions match TRBD1. V lost 1 base, J lost 5 bases, and 7 bases stayed unmatched. CDR1 SEHNR and CDR2 FQNEAQ come from the germline V gene (reference sequence). This CDR3 region has 16 residues. The CDR3 coding sequence is TGTGCCAGCAGCTTAGTCTGGGGACAGCGGACCGGGGAGCTGTTTTTT. Encoded protein: CASSLVWGQRTGELFF. Looking up the rest from reference TRBV7-9 and TRBJ2-2 gives the full variable domain: DTGVSQNPRHKITKRGQNVTFRCDPISEHNRLYWYRQTLGQGPEFLTYFQNEAQLEKSRLLSDRFSAERPKGSFSTLEIQRTEQGDSAMYLCASSLVWGQRTGELFFGEGSRLTVL.

On this clonotype: Compared with germline, one end of the junction differs, possibly owing to a read error. The chain links TRBV4-3 to TRBJ2-3; TRBD2 aligns across 9 bases. CDR3 length: 16 amino acids. The germline V gene encodes CDR1 LGHNA and CDR2 YSLEER. The CDR3 is CASNQVTSGSTDTQYF. CDR3 bases: TGCGCCAGCAACCAAGTCACTAGCGGGAGCACAGATACGCAGTATTTT.

The rearrangement joins TRBV6-8 to TRBJ2-7, with 10 positions matching TRBD2. V dropped 4 bases and J dropped 5; count of bases not matched to a gene: 5. The CDR3 is made up of 14 amino acids. Germline V CDR1 and CDR2: MNHGY, SAAAGT. This chain's CDR3 is CASSSAGGLDEQYF. The CDR3 DNA is TGTGCCAGCAGTTCAGCGGGGGGGCTTGACGAGCAGTACTTC.

This clonotype appeared a few times. This chain uses TRBV27 with TRBJ2-2, with 8 nucleotides matching TRBD2. J was trimmed by 3 bases and V by 6 bases; bases with no gene match: 9. This CDR3 contains 16 residues. Germline-derived CDR1 and CDR2 are MNHEY and SMNVEV (reference sequence). The CDR3 DNA reads as TGTGCCAGCAGGGGGTGGCGGGGGGCGCACACCGGGGAGCTGTTTTTT. Translating gives CASRGWRGAHTGELFF.

V and J are TRBV6-2 or TRBV6-3 and TRBJ2-1; D assignment may be TRBD1 or TRBD2 (5 bases each). The ends were cut back, 2 bases at V and 10 bases at J, with 15 bases in the middle. The CDR3 spans 14 residues. CDR1 is MNHEY and CDR2 is SVGEGT in the germline V gene. Here the CDR3 DNA reads TGTGCCAGCAGTTACGGACACCCCGGCGGGGAGCAGTTCTTC. As protein: CASSYGHPGGEQFF.